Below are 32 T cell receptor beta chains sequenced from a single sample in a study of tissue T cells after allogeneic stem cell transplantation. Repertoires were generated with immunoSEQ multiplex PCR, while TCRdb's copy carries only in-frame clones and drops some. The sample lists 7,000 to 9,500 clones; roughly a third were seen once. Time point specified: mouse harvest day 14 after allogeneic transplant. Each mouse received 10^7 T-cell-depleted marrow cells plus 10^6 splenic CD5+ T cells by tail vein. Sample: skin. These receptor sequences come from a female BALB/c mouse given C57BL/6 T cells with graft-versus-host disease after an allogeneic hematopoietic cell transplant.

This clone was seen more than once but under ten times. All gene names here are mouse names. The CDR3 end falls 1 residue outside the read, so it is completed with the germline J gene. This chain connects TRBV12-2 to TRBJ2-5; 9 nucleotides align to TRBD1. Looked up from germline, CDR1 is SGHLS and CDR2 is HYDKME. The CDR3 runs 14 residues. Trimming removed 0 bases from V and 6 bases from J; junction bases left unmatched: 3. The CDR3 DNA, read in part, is TGTGCCAGCTCTCTCGACAGGGGGGGGGACACCCAGTAC. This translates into CASSLDRGGDTQY. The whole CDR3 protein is CASSLDRGGDTQYF.

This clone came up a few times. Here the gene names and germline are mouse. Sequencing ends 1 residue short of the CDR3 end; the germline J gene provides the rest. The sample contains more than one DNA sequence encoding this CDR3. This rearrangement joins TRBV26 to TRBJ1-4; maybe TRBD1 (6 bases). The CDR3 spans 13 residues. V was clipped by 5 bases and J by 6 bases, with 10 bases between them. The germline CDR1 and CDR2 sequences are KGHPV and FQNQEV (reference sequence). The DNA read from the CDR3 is TGTGCCAGCAGTTTATCAGGGGACGAAAGATTATTT. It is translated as CASSLSGDERLF. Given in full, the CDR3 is CASSLSGDERLFF. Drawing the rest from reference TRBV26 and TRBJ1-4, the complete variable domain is NSKVIQTPRYLVKGQGQKAKMRCIPEKGHPVVFWYQQNKNNEFKFLINFQNQEVLQQIDMTEKRFSAECPSNSPCSLEIQSSEAGDSALYLCASSLSGDERLFFGHGTKLSVL.

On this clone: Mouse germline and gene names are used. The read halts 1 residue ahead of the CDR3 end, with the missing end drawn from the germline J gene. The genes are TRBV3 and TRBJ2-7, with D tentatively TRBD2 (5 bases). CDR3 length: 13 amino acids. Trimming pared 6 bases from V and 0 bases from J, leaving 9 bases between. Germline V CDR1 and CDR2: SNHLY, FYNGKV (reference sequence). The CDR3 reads CASRDFSSYEQYF. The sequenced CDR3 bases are TGTGCCAGCAGGGACTTCAGCTCCTATGAACAGTAC.

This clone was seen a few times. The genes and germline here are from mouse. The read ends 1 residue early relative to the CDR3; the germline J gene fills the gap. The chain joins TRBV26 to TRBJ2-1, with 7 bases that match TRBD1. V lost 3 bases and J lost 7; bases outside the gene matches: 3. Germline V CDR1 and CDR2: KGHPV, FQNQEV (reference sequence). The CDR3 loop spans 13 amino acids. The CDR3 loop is CASSLDREAEQFF. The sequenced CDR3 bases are TGTGCCAGCAGTCTAGACAGGGAGGCTGAGCAGTTC. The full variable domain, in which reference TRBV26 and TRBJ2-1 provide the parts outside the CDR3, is NSKVIQTPRYLVKGQGQKAKMRCIPEKGHPVVFWYQQNKNNEFKFLINFQNQEVLQQIDMTEKRFSAECPSNSPCSLEIQSSEAGDSALYLCASSLDREAEQFFGPGTRLTVL.

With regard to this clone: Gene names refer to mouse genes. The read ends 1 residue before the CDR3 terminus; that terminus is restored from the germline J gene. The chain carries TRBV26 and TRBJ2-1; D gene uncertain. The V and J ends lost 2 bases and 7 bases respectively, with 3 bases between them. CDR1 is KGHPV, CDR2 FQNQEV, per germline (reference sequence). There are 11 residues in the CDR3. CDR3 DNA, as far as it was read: TGTGCCAGCAGTCTGAGGGCTGAGCAGTTC. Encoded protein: CASSLRAEQF. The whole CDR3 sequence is CASSLRAEQFF.

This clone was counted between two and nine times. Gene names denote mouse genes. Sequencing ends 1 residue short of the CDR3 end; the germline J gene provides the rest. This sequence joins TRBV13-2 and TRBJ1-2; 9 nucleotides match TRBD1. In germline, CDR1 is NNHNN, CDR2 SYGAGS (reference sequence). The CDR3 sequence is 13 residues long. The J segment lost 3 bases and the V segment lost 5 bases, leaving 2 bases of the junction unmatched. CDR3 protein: CASGGTGHSDYTF. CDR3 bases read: TGTGCCAGCGGCGGGACAGGGCACTCCGACTACACC.

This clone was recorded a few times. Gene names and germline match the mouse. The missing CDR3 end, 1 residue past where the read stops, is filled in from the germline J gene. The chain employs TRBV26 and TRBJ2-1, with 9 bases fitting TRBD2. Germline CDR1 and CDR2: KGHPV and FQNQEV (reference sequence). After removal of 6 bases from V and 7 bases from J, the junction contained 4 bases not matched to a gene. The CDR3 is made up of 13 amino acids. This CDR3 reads CASRLGGWAEQFF. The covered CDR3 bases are TGTGCCAGCAGGCTGGGGGGGTGGGCTGAGCAGTTC.

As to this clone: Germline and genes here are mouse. The covered CDR3 bases are TGTGCCAGCAGTCTGGGGGACCTAAACACCTTGTAC. Translated: CASSLGDLNTLY. In full, the CDR3 is CASSLGDLNTLYF. The chain employs TRBV26 and TRBJ2-4; tentatively, D is TRBD1 or TRBD2 (5 bases each). The observed sequence ends 1 residue before the CDR3 terminus, with the missing tail filled in from the germline J gene. In germline, CDR1 is KGHPV, CDR2 FQNQEV (reference sequence). The V end lost 2 bases, the J end lost 5 bases, and 8 bases lay between the germline ends. The CDR3 is made up of 13 amino acids.

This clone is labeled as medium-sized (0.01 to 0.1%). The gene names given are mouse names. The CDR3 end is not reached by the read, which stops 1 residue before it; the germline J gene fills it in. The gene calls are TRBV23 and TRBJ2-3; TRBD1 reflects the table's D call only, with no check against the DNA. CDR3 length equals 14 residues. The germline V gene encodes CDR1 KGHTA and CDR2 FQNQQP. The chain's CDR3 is CSSSPGTNAETLYF. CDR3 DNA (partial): TGCTCCAGCAGCCCCGGGACAAATGCAGAAACGCTGTAT.

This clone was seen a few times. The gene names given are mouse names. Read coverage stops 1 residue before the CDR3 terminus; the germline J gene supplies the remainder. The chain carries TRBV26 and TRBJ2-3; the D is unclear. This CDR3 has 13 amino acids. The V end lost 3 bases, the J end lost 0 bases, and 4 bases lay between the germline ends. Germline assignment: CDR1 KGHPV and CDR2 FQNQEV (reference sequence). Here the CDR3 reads CASSLQSAETLYF. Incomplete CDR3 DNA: TGTGCCAGCAGTCTTCAAAGTGCAGAAACGCTGTAT.

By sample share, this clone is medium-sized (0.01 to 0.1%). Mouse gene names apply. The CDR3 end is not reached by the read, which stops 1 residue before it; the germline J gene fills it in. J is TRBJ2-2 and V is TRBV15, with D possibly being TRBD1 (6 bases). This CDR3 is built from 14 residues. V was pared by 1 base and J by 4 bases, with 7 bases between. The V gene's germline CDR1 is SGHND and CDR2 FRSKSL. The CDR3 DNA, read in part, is TGTGCCAGCAGTTTAGACAGGGCCACCGGGCAGCTCTAC. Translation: CASSLDRATGQLY. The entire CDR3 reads CASSLDRATGQLYF. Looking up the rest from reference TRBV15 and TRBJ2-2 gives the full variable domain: DAGVTQTPRHEVAEKGQTIILKCEPVSGHNDLFWYRQTKIQGLELLSYFRSKSLMEDGGAFKDRFKAEMLNSSFSTLKIQPTEPKDSAVYLCASSLDRATGQLYFGEGSKLTVL.

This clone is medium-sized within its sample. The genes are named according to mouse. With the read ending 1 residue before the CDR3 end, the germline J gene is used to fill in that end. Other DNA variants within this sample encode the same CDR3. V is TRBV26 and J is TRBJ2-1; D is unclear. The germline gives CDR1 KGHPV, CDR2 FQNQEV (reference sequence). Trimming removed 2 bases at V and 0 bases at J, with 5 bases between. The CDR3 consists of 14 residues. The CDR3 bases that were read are TGTGCCAGCAGTCTGGGGTCTAACTATGCTGAGCAGTTC. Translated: CASSLGSNYAEQF. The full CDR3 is CASSLGSNYAEQFF.

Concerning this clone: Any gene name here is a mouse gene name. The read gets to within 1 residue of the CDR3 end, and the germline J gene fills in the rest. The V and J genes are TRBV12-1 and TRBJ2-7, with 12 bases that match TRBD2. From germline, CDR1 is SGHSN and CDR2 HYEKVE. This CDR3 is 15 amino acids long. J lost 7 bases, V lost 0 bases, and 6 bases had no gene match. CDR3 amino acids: CASSLRLGGRKEQYF. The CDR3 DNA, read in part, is TGTGCCAGCTCTCTCCGACTGGGGGGGCGCAAGGAACAGTAC.

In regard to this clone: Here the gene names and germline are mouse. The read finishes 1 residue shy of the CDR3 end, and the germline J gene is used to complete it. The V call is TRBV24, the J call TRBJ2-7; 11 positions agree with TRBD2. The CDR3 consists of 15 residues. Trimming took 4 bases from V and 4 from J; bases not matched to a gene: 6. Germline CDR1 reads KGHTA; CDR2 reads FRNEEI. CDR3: CASSQTGGGAYEQYF. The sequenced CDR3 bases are TGTGCCAGCAGTCAGACTGGGGGGGGCGCGTATGAACAGTAC.

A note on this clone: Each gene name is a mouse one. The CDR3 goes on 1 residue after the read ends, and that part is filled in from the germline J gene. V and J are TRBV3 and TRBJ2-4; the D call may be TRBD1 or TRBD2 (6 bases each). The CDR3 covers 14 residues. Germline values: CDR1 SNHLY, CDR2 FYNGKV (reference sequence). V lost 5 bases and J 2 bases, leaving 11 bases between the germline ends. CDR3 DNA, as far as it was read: TGTGCCAGCAGCCGGGGGCAGATTCAAAACACCTTGTAC. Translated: CASSRGQIQNTLY. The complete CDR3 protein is CASSRGQIQNTLYF.

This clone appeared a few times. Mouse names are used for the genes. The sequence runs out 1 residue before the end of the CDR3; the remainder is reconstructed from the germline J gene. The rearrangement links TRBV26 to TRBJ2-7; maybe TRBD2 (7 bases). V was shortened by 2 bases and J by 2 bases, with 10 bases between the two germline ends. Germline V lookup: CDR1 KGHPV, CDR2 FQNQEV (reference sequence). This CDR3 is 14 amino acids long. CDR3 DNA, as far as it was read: TGTGCCAGCAGTCTGGAGGGGGGGGCCTATGAACAGTAC. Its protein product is CASSLEGGAYEQY. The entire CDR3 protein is CASSLEGGAYEQYF.

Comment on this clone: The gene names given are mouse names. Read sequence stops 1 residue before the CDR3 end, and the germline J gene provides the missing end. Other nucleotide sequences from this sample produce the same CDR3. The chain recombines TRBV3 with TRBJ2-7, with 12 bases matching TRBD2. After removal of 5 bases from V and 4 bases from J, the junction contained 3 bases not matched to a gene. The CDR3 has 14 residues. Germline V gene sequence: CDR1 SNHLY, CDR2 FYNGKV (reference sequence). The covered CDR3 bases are TGTGCCAGCAGCCCGGGACTGGGGGGTTATGAACAGTAC. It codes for CASSPGLGGYEQY. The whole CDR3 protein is CASSPGLGGYEQYF.

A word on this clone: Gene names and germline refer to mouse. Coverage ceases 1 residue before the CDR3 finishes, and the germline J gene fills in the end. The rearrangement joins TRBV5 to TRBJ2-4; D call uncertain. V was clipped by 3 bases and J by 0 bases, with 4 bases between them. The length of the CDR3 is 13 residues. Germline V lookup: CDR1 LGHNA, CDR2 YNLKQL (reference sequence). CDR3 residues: CASSQTSQNTLYF. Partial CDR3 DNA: TGTGCCAGCAGCCAGACTAGTCAAAACACCTTGTAC.

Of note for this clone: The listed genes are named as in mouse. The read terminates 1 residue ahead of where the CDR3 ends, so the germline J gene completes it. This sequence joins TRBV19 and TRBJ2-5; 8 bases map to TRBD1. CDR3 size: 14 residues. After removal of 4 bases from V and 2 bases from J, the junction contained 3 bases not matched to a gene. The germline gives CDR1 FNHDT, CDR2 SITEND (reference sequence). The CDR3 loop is CASSHGQGQDTQYF. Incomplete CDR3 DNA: TGTGCCAGCAGTCACGGACAGGGCCAAGACACCCAGTAC.

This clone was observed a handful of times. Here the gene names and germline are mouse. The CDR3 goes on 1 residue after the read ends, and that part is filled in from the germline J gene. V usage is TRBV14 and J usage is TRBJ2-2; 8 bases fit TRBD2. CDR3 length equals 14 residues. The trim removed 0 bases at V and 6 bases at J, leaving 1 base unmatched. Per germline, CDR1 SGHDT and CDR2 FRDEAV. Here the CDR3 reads CASSFWTGPGQLYF. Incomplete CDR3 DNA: TGTGCCAGCAGTTTCTGGACTGGGCCCGGGCAGCTCTAC.

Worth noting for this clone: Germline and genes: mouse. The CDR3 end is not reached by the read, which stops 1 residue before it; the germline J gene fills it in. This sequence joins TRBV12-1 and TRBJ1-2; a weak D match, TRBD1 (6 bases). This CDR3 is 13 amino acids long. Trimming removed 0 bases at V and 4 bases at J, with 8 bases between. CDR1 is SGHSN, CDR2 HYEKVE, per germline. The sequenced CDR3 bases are TGTGCCAGCTCTCTCGCCAGGGGCTCCGACTACACC. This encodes CASSLARGSDYT. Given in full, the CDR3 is CASSLARGSDYTF.

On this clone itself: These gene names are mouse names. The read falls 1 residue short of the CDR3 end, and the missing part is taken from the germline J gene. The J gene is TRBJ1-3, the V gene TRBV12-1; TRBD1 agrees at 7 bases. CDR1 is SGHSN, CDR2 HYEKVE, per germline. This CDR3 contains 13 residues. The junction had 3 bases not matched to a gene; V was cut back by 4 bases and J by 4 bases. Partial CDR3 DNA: TGTGCCAGCTCCCAGGGGGACGGAAATACGCTCTAT. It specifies CASSQGDGNTLY. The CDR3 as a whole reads CASSQGDGNTLYF.

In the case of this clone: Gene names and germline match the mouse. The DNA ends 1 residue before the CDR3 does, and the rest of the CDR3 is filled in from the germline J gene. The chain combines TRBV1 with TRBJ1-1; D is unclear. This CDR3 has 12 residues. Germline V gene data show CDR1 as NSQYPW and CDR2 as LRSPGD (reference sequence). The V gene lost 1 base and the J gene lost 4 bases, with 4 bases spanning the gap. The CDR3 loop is CTCSAGATEVFF. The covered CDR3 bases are TGCACCTGCAGTGCAGGGGCCACAGAAGTCTTC.

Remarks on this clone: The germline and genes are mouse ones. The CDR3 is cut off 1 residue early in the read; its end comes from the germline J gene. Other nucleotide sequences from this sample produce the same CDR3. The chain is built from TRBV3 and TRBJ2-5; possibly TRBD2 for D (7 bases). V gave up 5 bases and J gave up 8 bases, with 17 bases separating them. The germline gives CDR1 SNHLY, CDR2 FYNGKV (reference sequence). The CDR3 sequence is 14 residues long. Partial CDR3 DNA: TGTGCCAGCAGCCTAGGGGGGGGAGGAGGCACCCAGTAC. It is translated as CASSLGGGGGTQY. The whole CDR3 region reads CASSLGGGGGTQYF.

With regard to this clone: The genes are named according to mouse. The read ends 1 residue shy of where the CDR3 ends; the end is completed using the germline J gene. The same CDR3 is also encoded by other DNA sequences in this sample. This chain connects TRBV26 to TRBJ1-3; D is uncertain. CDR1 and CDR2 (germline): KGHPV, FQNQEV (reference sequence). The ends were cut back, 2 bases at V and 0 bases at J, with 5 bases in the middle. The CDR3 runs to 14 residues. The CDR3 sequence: CASSLGSSGNTLYF. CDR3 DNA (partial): TGTGCCAGCAGTCTGGGCAGTTCTGGAAATACGCTCTAT.

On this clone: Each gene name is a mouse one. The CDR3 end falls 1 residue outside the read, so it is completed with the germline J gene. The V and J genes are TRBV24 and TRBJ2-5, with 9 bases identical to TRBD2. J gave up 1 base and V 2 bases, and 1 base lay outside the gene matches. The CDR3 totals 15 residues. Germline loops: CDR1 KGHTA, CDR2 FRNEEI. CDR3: CASSLRLGDQDTQYF. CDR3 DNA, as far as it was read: TGTGCCAGCAGTCTGCGACTGGGGGACCAAGACACCCAGTAC.

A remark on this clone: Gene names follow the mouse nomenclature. The CDR3: CASSWILNQDTQYF. The sequenced CDR3 bases are TGTGCCAGCAGCTGGATCCTTAACCAAGACACCCAGTAC. The chain couples TRBV4 to TRBJ2-5; D is undetermined. Read data end 1 residue before the CDR3 end; the end is taken from the germline J gene. V was cut by 4 bases and J by 0 bases, with 8 bases left in between. CDR1 is LGHDT, CDR2 YNNKQL, per germline (reference sequence). CDR3 length: 14 residues.

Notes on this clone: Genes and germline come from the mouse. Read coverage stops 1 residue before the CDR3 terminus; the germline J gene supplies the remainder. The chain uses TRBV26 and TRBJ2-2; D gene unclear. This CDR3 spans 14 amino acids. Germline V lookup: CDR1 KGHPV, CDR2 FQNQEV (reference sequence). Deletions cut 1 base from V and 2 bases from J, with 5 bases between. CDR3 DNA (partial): TGTGCCAGCAGTCTGTACGGGAACACCGGGCAGCTCTAC. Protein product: CASSLYGNTGQLY. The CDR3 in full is CASSLYGNTGQLYF.

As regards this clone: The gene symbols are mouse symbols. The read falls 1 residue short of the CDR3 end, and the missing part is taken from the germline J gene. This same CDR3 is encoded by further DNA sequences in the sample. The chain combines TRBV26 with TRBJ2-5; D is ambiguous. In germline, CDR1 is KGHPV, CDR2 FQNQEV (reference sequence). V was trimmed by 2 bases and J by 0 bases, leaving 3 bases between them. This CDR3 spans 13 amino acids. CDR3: CASSLGNQDTQYF. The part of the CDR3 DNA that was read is TGTGCCAGCAGTCTGGGTAACCAAGACACCCAGTAC.

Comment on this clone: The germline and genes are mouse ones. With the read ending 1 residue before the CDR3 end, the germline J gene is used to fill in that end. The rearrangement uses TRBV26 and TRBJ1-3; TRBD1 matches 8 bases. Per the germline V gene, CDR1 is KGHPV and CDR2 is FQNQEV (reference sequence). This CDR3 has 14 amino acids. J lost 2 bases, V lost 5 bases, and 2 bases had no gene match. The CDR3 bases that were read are TGTGCCAGCAGTAAGACAGGGGCTGGAAATACGCTCTAT. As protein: CASSKTGAGNTLY. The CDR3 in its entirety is CASSKTGAGNTLYF.

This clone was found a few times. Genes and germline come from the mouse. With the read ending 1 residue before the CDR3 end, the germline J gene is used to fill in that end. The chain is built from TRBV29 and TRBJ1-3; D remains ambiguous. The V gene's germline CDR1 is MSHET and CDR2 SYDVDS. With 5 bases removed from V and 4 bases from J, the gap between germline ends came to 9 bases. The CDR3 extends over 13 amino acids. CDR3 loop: CASSPQRGNTLYF. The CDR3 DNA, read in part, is TGTGCTAGCAGTCCACAGAGGGGAAATACGCTCTAT.

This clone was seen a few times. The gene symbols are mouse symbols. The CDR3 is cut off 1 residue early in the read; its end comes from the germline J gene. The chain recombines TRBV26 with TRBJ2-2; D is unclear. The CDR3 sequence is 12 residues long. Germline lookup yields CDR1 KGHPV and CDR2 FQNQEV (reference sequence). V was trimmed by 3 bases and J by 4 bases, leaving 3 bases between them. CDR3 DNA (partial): TGTGCCAGCAGTCTAGGCACCGGGCAGCTCTAC. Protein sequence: CASSLGTGQLY. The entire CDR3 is CASSLGTGQLYF.